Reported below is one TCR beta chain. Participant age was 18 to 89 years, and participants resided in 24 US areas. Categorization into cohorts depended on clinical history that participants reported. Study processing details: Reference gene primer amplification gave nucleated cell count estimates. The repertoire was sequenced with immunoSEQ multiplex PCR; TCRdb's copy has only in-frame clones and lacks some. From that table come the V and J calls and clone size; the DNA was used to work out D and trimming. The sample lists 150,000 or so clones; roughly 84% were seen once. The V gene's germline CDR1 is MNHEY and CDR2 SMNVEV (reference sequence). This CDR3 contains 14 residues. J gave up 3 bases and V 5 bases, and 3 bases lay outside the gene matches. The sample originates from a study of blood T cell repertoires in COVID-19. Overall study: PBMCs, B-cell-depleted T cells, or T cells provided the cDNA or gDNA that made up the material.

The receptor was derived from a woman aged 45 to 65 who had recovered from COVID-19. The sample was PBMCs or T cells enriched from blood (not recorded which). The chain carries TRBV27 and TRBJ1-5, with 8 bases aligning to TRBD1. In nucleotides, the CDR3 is TGTGCCAGCAGTCACAGGGGGACCAATCAGCCCCAGCATTTT. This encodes CASSHRGTNQPQHF.